This T cell receptor (beta chain) emerged from a study of T cells in Graves' hyperthyroidism and ophthalmopathy. A remark on this clonotype: The antigen remains undetermined.

Authors of the study amplified TCR beta CDR3 regions from RNA transcripts. HTBI primers drove first-round RT-PCR of the TCR CDR3. A single record per CDR3 protein comes from TCRdb applying MiXCR to the multiplex PCR reads. The sample lists roughly 500,000 distinct CDR3 sequences, 40% to 50% seen once, with approximately 44% in the top ten. Findings and caveats of the study: Ophthalmopathy could be told apart from stable hyperthyroidism with a 13 V-J model. In the blood, most expanded thyroid clonotypes above 0.001 appeared as well.

This CDR3 has 15 amino acids. V lost 6 bases, J lost 3 bases, and 11 bases stayed unmatched. CDR1 and CDR2 from the germline V gene are SNHLY and FYNNEI. In making diagnoses, clinical symptoms, serum thyroxine and TRAb, thyroid ultrasound and orbital computed tomography were all used. The clonotype comes from an adult woman with Graves' disease, either hyperthyroidism or ophthalmopathy (not recorded which). This sequence joins TRBV2 and TRBJ2-7, with TRBD2 matching over 7 bases. Sequencing was performed on peripheral blood or thyroid tissue (not recorded which). In DNA, the CDR3 is TGTGCCAGCAGCTTGGGGAGGGTCCCCCTCTACGAGCAGTACTTC. Amino acid sequence: CASSLGRVPLYEQYF. Combining the CDR3 with reference TRBV2 and TRBJ2-7 gives the whole variable domain EPEVTQTPSHQVTQMGQEVILRCVPISNHLYFYWYRQILGQKVEFLVSFYNNEISEKSEIFDDQFSVERPDGSNFTLKIRSTKLEDSAMYFCASSLGRVPLYEQYFGPGTRLTVT.